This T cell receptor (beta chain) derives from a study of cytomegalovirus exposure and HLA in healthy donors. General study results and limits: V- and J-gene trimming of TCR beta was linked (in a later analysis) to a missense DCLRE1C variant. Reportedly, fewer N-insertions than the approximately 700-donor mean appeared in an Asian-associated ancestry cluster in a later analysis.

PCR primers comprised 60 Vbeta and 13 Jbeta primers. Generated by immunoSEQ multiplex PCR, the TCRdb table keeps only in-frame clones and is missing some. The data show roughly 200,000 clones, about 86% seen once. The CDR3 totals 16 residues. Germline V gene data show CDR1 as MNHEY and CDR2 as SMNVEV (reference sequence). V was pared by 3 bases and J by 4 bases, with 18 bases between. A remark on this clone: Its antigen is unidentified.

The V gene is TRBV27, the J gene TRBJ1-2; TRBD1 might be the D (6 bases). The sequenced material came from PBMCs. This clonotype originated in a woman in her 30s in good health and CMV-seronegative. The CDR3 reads CASSFASGGQVYGYTF. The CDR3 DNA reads TGTGCCAGCAGTTTCGCTTCGGGGGGGCAGGTCTATGGCTACACCTTC.